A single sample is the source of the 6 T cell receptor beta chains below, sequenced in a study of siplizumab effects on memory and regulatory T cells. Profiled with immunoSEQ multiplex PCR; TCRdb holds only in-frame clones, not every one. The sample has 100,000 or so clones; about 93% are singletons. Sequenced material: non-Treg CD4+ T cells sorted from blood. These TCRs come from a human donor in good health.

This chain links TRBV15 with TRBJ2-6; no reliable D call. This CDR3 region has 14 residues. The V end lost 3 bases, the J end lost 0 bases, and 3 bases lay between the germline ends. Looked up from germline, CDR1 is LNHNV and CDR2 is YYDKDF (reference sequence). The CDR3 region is CATSSPSGANVLTF. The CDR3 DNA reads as TGTGCCACCAGCAGTCCCTCTGGGGCCAACGTCCTGACTTTC.

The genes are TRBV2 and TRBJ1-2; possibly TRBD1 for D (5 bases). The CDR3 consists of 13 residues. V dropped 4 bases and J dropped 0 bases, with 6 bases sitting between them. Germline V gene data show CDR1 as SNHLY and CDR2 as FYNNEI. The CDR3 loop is CASSADTNYGYTF. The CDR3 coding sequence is TGTGCCAGCAGTGCGGACACTAACTATGGCTACACCTTC.

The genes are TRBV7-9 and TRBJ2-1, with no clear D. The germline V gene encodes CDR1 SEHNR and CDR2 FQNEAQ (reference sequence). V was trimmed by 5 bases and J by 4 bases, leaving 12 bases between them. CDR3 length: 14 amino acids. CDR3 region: CASSPTHGYNEQFF. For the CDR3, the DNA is TGTGCCAGCAGCCCAACGCATGGTTACAATGAGCAGTTCTTC.

The CDR3 here is CASSQGTTTLYNEQFF. In DNA form, the CDR3 reads TGTGCCAGCAGCCAGGGGACAACCACCCTCTACAATGAGCAGTTCTTC. This rearrangement joins TRBV4-2 to TRBJ2-1; the D gene is possibly TRBD1 (6 bases). V dropped 3 bases and J dropped 3 bases, with 15 bases sitting between them. Germline V gene lookup returns CDR1 LGHNA and CDR2 YNFKEQ. CDR3 length: 16 residues.

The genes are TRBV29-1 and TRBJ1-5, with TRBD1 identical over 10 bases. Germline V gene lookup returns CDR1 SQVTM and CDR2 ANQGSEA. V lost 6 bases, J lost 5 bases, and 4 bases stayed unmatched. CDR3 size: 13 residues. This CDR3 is CSVGQGGHQPQHF. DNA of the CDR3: TGCAGCGTAGGACAGGGGGGCCATCAGCCCCAGCATTTT.

CDR3 bases: TGCAGCGTGGCTCAAGAGACCCAGTACTTC. This translates into CSVAQETQYF. This chain joins TRBV29-1 and TRBJ2-5, with no clear D. The V and J ends lost 6 bases and 2 bases respectively, with 4 bases between them. The CDR3 contains 10 residues. Germline V gene sequence: CDR1 SQVTM, CDR2 ANQGSEA. Variable domain in full (rest from reference TRBV29-1 and TRBJ2-5): SAVISQKPSRDICQRGTSLTIQCQVDSQVTMMFWYRQQPGQSLTLIATANQGSEATYESGFVIDKFPISRPNLTFSTLTVSNMSPEDSSIYLCSVAQETQYFGPGTRLLVL.